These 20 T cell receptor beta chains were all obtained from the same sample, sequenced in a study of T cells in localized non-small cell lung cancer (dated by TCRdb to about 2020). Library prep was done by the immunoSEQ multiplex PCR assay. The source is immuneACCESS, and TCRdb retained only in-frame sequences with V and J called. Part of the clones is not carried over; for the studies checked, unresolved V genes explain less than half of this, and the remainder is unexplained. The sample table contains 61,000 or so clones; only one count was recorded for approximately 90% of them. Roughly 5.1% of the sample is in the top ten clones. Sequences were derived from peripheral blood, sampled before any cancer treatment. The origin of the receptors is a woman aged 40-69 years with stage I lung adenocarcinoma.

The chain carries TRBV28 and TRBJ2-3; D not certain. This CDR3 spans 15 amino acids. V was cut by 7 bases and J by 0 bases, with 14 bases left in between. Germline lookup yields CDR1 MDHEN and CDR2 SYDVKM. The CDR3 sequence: CASTTQDPSTDTQYF. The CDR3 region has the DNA TGTGCCAGCACTACCCAAGATCCTAGCACAGATACGCAGTATTTT.

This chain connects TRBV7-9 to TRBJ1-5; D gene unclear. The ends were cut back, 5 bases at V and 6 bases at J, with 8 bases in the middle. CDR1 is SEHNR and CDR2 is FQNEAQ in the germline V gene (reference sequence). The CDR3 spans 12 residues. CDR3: CASSRLSQPQHF. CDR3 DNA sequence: TGTGCCAGCAGCCGATTATCTCAGCCCCAGCATTTT. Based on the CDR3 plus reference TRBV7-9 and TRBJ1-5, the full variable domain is DTGVSQNPRHKITKRGQNVTFRCDPISEHNRLYWYRQTLGQGPEFLTYFQNEAQLEKSRLLSDRFSAERPKGSFSTLEIQRTEQGDSAMYLCASSRLSQPQHFGDGTRLSIL.

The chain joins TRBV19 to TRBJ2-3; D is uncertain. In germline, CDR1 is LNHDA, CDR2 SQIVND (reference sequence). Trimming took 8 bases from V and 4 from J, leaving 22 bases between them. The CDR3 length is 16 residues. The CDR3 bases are TGTGCCAGTCTAAATTCCCGGGCTCTCCCCCCAGATACGCAGTATTTT. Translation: CASLNSRALPPDTQYF. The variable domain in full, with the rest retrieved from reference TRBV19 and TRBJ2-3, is DGGITQSPKYLFRKEGQNVTLSCEQNLNHDAMYWYRQDPGQGLRLIYYSQIVNDFQKGDIAEGYSVSREKKESFPLTVTSAQKNPTAFYLCASLNSRALPPDTQYFGPGTRLTVL.

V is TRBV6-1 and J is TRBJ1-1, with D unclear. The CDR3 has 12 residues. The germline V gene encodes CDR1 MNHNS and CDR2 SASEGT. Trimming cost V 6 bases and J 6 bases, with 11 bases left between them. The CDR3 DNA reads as TGTGCCAGCAGCTACGCGGGTGCTGAAGCTTTCTTT. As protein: CASSYAGAEAFF.

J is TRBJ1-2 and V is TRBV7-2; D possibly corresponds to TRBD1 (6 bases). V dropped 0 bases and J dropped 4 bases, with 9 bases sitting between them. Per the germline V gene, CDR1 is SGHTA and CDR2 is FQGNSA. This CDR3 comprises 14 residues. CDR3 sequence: CASSLARGFYGYTF. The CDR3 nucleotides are TGTGCCAGCAGCTTAGCCAGGGGCTTCTATGGCTACACCTTC.

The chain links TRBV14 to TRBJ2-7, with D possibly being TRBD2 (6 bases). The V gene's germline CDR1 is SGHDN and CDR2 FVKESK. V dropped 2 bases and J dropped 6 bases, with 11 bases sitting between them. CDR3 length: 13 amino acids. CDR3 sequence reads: CASSQLGLGEQYF. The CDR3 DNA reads TGTGCCAGCAGCCAACTGGGACTTGGCGAGCAGTACTTC.

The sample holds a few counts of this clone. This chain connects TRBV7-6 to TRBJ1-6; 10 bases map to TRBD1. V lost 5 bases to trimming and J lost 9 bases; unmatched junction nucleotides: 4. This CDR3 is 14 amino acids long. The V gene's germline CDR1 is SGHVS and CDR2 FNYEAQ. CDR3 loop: CASSTGQGGSPLHF. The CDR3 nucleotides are TGTGCCAGCAGCACCGGACAGGGGGGTTCACCCCTCCACTTT.

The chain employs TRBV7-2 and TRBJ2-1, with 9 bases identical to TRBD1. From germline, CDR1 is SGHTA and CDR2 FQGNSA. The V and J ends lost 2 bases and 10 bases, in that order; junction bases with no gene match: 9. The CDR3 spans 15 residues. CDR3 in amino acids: CASSLRGTGLGEQFF. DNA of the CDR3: TGTGCCAGCAGCTTAAGGGGGACAGGGCTCGGGGAGCAGTTCTTC.

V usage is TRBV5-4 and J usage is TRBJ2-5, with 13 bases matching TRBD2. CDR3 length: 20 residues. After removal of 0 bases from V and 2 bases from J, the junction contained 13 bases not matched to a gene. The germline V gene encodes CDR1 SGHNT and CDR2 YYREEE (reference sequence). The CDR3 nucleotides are TGTGCCAGCAGCTTGGGGTCGGCAGGACTAGCGGGGGCCAAGCAAGAGACCCAGTACTTC. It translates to CASSLGSAGLAGAKQETQYF.

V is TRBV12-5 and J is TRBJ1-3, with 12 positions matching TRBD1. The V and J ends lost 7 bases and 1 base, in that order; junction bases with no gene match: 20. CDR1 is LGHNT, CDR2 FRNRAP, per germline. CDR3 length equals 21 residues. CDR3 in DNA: TGTGCTAGTGCACCGCTAGAGGGACAGGGGGCGATAGGTTGGTCTGGAAACACCATATATTTT. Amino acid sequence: CASAPLEGQGAIGWSGNTIYF.

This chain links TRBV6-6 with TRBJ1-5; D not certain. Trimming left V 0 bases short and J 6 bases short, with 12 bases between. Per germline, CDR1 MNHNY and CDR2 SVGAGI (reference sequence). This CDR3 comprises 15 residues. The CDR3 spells CASSYSRQAGQPQHF. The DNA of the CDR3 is TGTGCCAGCAGTTACTCTAGGCAGGCTGGTCAGCCCCAGCATTTT.

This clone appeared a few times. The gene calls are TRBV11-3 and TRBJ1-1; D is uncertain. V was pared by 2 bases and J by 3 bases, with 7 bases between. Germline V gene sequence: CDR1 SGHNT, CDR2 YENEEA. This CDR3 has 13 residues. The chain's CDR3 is CASSLSGDTEAFF. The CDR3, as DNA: TGTGCCAGCAGCTTATCCGGGGACACTGAAGCTTTCTTT.

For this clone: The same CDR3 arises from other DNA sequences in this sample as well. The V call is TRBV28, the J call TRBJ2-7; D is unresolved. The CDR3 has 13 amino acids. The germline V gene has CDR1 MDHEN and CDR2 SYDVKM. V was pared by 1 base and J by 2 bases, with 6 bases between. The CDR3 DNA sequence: TGTGCCAGCAGTTTATCCGGGCCCTACGAGCAGTACTTC. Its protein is CASSLSGPYEQYF.

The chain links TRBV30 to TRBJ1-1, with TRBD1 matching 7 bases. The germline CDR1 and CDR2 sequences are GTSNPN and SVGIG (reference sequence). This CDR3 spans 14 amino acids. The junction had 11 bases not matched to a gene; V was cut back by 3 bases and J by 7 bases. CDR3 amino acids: CAWRRGQATDEAFF. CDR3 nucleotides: TGTGCCTGGAGACGCGGACAGGCTACAGATGAAGCTTTCTTT.

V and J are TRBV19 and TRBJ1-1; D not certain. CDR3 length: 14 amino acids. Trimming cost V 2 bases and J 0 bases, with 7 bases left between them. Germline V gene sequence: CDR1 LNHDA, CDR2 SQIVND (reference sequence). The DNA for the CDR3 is TGTGCCAGTAGTATAACGTTGATGAACACTGAAGCTTTCTTT. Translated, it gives CASSITLMNTEAFF.

The CDR3 loop is CASRYDDMNTEAFF. CDR3 coding DNA: TGTGCCAGTAGGTATGACGATATGAACACTGAAGCTTTCTTT. This chain connects TRBV19 to TRBJ1-1, with no clear D. Germline CDR1 reads LNHDA; CDR2 reads SQIVND (reference sequence). Trimming left V 6 bases short and J 0 bases short, with 11 bases between. CDR3 length equals 14 residues.

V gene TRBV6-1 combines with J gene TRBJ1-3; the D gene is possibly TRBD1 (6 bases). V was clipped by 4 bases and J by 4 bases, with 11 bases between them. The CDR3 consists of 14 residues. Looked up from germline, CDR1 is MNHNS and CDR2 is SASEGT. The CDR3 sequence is CASSAQGTGNTIYF. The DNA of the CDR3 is TGTGCCAGCAGTGCACAGGGAACCGGAAACACCATATATTTT.

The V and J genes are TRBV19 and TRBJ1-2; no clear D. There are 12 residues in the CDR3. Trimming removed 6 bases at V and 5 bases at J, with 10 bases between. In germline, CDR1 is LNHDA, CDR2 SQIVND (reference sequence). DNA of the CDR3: TGTGCCAGTAGCCCAGACCCTTATGGCTACACCTTC. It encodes CASSPDPYGYTF.

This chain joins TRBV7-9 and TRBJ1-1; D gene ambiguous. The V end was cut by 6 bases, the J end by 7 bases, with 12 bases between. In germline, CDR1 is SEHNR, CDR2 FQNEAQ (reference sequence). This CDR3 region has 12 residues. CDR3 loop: CASRSIFGEAFF. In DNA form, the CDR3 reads TGTGCCAGCAGATCTATATTCGGTGAAGCTTTCTTT. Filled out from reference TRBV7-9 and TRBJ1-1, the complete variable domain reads DTGVSQNPRHKITKRGQNVTFRCDPISEHNRLYWYRQTLGQGPEFLTYFQNEAQLEKSRLLSDRFSAERPKGSFSTLEIQRTEQGDSAMYLCASRSIFGEAFFGQGTRLTVV.

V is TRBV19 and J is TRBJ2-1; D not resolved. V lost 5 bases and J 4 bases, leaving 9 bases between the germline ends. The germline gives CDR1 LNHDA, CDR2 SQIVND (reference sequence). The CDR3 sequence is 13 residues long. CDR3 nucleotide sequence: TGTGCCAGTAGTCCGCCCGGTTACAATGAGCAGTTCTTC. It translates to CASSPPGYNEQFF.